A single sample gave rise to the 28 T cell receptor beta chains below, sequenced in a study of OX40 agonist ivuxolimab in advanced cancers. Here immunoSEQ multiplex PCR was the method, and the copy in TCRdb shows in-frame clones only, minus some. The table lists some 82,000 clones, roughly nine tenths of them singletons. Sequences were derived from CD4+ or CD8+ T cells sorted from blood, sampled in a trial of the OX40 agonist ivuxolimab. Receptors originate from an adult with an advanced solid tumor such as melanoma, head and neck, liver or kidney cancer.

The V call is TRBV28, the J call TRBJ2-7; TRBD2 is a possible D gene (5 bases). CDR1 is MDHEN and CDR2 is SYDVKM in the germline V gene. The CDR3 runs to 13 residues. Trimming shortened V by 7 bases and J by 7 bases, and 17 bases separated the two germline ends. The CDR3 coding sequence is TGTGCCAGCAACCGGGGTATTGAATTGGAGCAGTACTTC. It translates to CASNRGIELEQYF.

This clone appeared a few times. The V and J genes are TRBV15 and TRBJ2-2, with D uncertain. Looked up from germline, CDR1 is LNHNV and CDR2 is YYDKDF (reference sequence). The CDR3 contains 14 residues. Trimming removed 1 base from V and 5 bases from J, with 8 bases in between. The CDR3 region is CATSRVDGTGELFF. For the CDR3, the DNA is TGTGCCACCAGCAGAGTTGATGGAACCGGGGAGCTGTTTTTT.

The J gene is TRBJ1-2, the V gene TRBV5-1; 8 positions match TRBD1. CDR1 SGHRS and CDR2 YFSETQ come from the germline V gene. V lost 4 bases and J lost 8; bases outside the gene matches: 7. CDR3 length: 13 residues. The CDR3 nucleotides are TGCGCCAGCAGCCCCGAGGGACAGGCGGGCTACACCTTC. Amino acids: CASSPEGQAGYTF.

V usage is TRBV9 and J usage is TRBJ1-2; no firm D call. The V end was cut by 4 bases, the J end by 5 bases, with 15 bases between. Germline-derived CDR1 and CDR2 are SGDLS and YYNGEE. The CDR3 contains 14 residues. The CDR3 here is CASSRAEQRYGYTF. The CDR3 DNA reads TGTGCCAGCAGCCGAGCCGAGCAGAGGTATGGCTACACCTTC. Full variable domain (rest looked up from reference TRBV9 and TRBJ1-2): DSGVTQTPKHLITATGQRVTLRCSPRSGDLSVYWYQQSLDQGLQFLIQYYNGEERAKGNILERFSAQQFPDLHSELNLSSLELGDSALYFCASSRAEQRYGYTFGSGTRLTVV.

The V gene is TRBV19, the J gene TRBJ1-1; D perhaps matches TRBD1 (5 bases). CDR3 length: 14 residues. The V and J ends lost 3 bases and 4 bases respectively, with 12 bases between them. Germline assignment: CDR1 LNHDA and CDR2 SQIVND (reference sequence). CDR3 amino acids: CASSIRVQGTEAFF. The CDR3 DNA is TGTGCCAGTAGTATTCGGGTCCAGGGCACTGAAGCTTTCTTT.

The genes are TRBV6-6 and TRBJ1-1; the match to TRBD1 covers 7 bases. V dropped 5 bases and J dropped 3; count of bases not matched to a gene: 9. In germline, CDR1 is MNHNY, CDR2 SVGAGI (reference sequence). The CDR3 is 15 residues long. The CDR3 is CASSPNWDRYTEAFF. CDR3 DNA: TGTGCCAGCAGTCCGAACTGGGACAGATACACTGAAGCTTTCTTT.

The V gene is TRBV29-1, the J gene TRBJ2-2; D may be TRBD1 or TRBD2 (5 bases each). From germline, CDR1 is SQVTM and CDR2 ANQGSEA. V was shortened by 7 bases and J by 1 base, with 13 bases between the two germline ends. This CDR3 contains 14 residues. The CDR3: CSAQGTRNTGELFF. CDR3 in DNA: TGCAGCGCCCAAGGGACCAGGAACACCGGGGAGCTGTTTTTT.

The genes are TRBV6-6 and TRBJ1-6, with 10 bases that match TRBD1. Per the germline V gene, CDR1 is MNHNY and CDR2 is SVGAGI (reference sequence). The CDR3 runs to 15 residues. V dropped 6 bases and J dropped 9; count of bases not matched to a gene: 8. The CDR3 DNA reads as TGTGCCAGCAGCGAACCGGGACAGGGGAGTTCACCCCTCCACTTT. This codes for CASSEPGQGSSPLHF.

A single count supports this clone. The chain combines TRBV6-4 with TRBJ2-1; TRBD2 agrees at 9 bases. V shed 2 bases and J 5 bases; nucleotides not matched to a gene: 7. CDR1 and CDR2 (germline): MRHNA, SNTAGT. The CDR3 is 16 amino acids. CDR3 coding DNA: TGTGCCAGCAGTGACGGTCTAGCGGGGATCGACAATGAGCAGTTCTTC. It codes for CASSDGLAGIDNEQFF.

As regards this clone: This specimen includes other DNA sequences encoding the same CDR3. CDR3 protein: CASNLGHDYEQYF. In DNA form, the CDR3 reads TGTGCCAGCAACCTGGGACACGACTACGAGCAGTACTTC. V is TRBV11-3 and J is TRBJ2-7; D is possibly TRBD1 (6 bases). Looked up from germline, CDR1 is SGHNT and CDR2 is YENEEA. Trimming cost V 7 bases and J 3 bases, with 13 bases left between them. This CDR3 is built from 13 residues.

The rearrangement uses TRBV5-1 and TRBJ1-4, with 8 bases identical to TRBD1. The CDR3 contains 16 residues. The J segment lost 8 bases and the V segment lost 4 bases, leaving 13 bases of the junction unmatched. CDR1 and CDR2 from the germline V gene are SGHRS and YFSETQ. The CDR3 bases are TGCGCCAGCAGCCCCGGACAGGGAATAGAAATCGAAAAACTGTTTTTT. Translated: CASSPGQGIEIEKLFF. The whole variable domain, remainder taken from reference TRBV5-1 and TRBJ1-4, is KAGVTQTPRYLIKTRGQQVTLSCSPISGHRSVSWYQQTPGQGLQFLFEYFSETQRNKGNFPGRFSGRQFSNSRSEMNVSTLELGDSALYLCASSPGQGIEIEKLFFGSGTQLSVL.

This chain links TRBV10-2 with TRBJ2-7; a possible D gene is TRBD2 (6 bases). V was clipped by 10 bases and J by 0 bases, with 13 bases between them. The CDR3 runs 13 residues. Germline CDR1 WSHSY, CDR2 SAAADI. CDR3: CATAGRSSYEQYF. CDR3 coding DNA: TGCGCCACCGCGGGACGGAGCTCCTACGAGCAGTACTTC.

V usage is TRBV16 and J usage is TRBJ1-5; D gene unclear. Trimming pared 0 bases from V and 1 base from J, leaving 4 bases between. Germline lookup yields CDR1 KGHSY and CDR2 FQNENV. The CDR3 length is 14 residues. The DNA of the CDR3 is TGTGCCAGCAGCCAATCCGACAGCAATCAGCCCCAGCATTTT. Translating gives CASSQSDSNQPQHF.

The rearrangement joins TRBV5-1 to TRBJ2-1; 13 nucleotides match TRBD2. Germline trimming cut 3 bases from V and 0 bases from J; bases unmatched to any gene: 12. This CDR3 has 20 residues. The germline CDR1 and CDR2 sequences are SGHRS and YFSETQ. CDR3 nucleotide sequence: TGCGCCAGCAGCTACCACAAGACTAGCGGGAGGTCCCACTCCTACAATGAGCAGTTCTTC. Its translation is CASSYHKTSGRSHSYNEQFF.

The rearrangement links TRBV7-3 to TRBJ2-1, with D perhaps matching TRBD1 (7 bases). CDR3 size: 15 residues. The germline V gene has CDR1 SGHTA and CDR2 FQGTGA. Trimming took 2 bases from V and 2 from J, leaving 10 bases between them. DNA for the CDR3: TGTGCCAGCAGCTTAGGAGGGGGCCCCTACAATGAGCAGTTCTTC. Translated, it gives CASSLGGGPYNEQFF.

The J gene is TRBJ2-1, the V gene TRBV6-5; perhaps TRBD1 as D (5 bases). The CDR3 sequence is 14 residues long. CDR1 and CDR2 (germline): MNHEY, SVGAGI. The V and J ends lost 5 bases and 5 bases respectively, with 13 bases between them. The chain's CDR3 is CASSLQGNHNEQFF. CDR3 nucleotides: TGTGCCAGCAGTCTGCAGGGTAACCACAATGAGCAGTTCTTC.

V and J are TRBV9 and TRBJ1-1; 9 bases align to TRBD1. In germline, CDR1 is SGDLS, CDR2 YYNGEE. The CDR3 extends over 12 amino acids. V trimming: 2 bases; J trimming: 7 bases; junction bases outside the gene matches: 0. DNA for the CDR3: TGTGCCAGCAGCGTGGGACAGGGTGAAGCTTTCTTT. Protein sequence: CASSVGQGEAFF.

The chain has TRBV5-6 and TRBJ1-4, with D maybe TRBD1 (5 bases). Germline assignment: CDR1 SGHDT and CDR2 YYEEEE. The V and J ends lost 4 bases and 0 bases respectively, with 10 bases between them. The CDR3 length is 15 residues. CDR3 in amino acids: CASSPGTTTNEKLFF. As DNA, the CDR3 is TGTGCCAGCAGCCCCGGGACGACAACTAATGAAAAACTGTTTTTT.

The J gene is TRBJ2-3, the V gene TRBV6-6, with 9 bases lining up with TRBD2. The CDR3 has 14 amino acids. V trimming: 5 bases; J trimming: 4 bases; junction bases outside the gene matches: 4. Per the germline V gene, CDR1 is MNHNY and CDR2 is SVGAGI (reference sequence). CDR3 DNA: TGTGCCAGCAGTCCCGGACTAGCGCCAGATACGCAGTATTTT. This codes for CASSPGLAPDTQYF.

The chain is built from TRBV28 and TRBJ1-1; 7 bases agree with TRBD1. The CDR3 length is 15 residues. Per germline, CDR1 MDHEN and CDR2 SYDVKM. J lost 3 bases, V lost 5 bases, and 9 bases had no gene match. The CDR3 bases are TGTGCCAGCAGTCCCTTCAGGGGGAGATACACTGAAGCTTTCTTT. It encodes CASSPFRGRYTEAFF.

The chain recombines TRBV7-2 with TRBJ2-1; perhaps D is TRBD1 or TRBD2 (5 bases each). CDR1 is SGHTA, CDR2 FQGNSA, per germline. Trimming cost V 2 bases and J 9 bases, with 20 bases left between them. The CDR3 extends over 16 amino acids. The CDR3 protein is CASSLILGSGLTEQFF. The CDR3 DNA sequence: TGTGCCAGCAGCTTAATATTGGGGTCGGGGCTAACTGAGCAGTTCTTC.

The rearrangement joins TRBV25-1 to TRBJ1-4, with a possible D match to TRBD1 (5 bases). V lost 3 bases to trimming and J lost 8 bases, with 10 bases between them. The CDR3 consists of 13 residues. CDR1 is MGHDK, CDR2 SYGVNS, per germline. The chain's CDR3 is CASSEGHGEKLFF. The DNA for the CDR3 is TGTGCCAGCAGTGAGGGGCACGGGGAAAAACTGTTTTTT.

The chain joins TRBV15 to TRBJ2-4; weak D call: TRBD1 (5 bases). Per the germline V gene, CDR1 is LNHNV and CDR2 is YYDKDF (reference sequence). With 3 bases removed from V and 0 bases from J, the gap between germline ends came to 6 bases. CDR3 size: 14 residues. The CDR3 reads CATSRTVAKNIQYF. The CDR3 region has the DNA TGTGCCACCAGCAGGACAGTAGCCAAAAACATTCAGTACTTC.

The chain links TRBV6-1 to TRBJ1-5; D possibly corresponds to TRBD1 (5 bases). Germline assignment: CDR1 MNHNS and CDR2 SASEGT. The CDR3 consists of 14 residues. Trimming stripped 2 bases from V and 11 bases from J, with 16 bases between. The CDR3 nucleotides are TGTGCCAGCAGTGAATCTCAGGGTATGAGGACCCAGCATTTT. Translated: CASSESQGMRTQHF.

The rearrangement joins TRBV6-6 to TRBJ1-4, with 8 nucleotides matching TRBD1. The CDR3 has 14 amino acids. Trimming at V came to 2 bases and at J to 8 bases, leaving 4 bases not matched to a gene. The germline V gene has CDR1 MNHNY and CDR2 SVGAGI (reference sequence). CDR3 sequence (DNA): TGTGCCAGCAGTTACGGACAGGGAGGCGAAAAACTGTTTTTT. It encodes CASSYGQGGEKLFF.

The chain combines TRBV30 with TRBJ2-1; 10 nucleotides agree with TRBD2. Unmatched junction bases numbered 9, after V lost 0 bases and J lost 7 bases. The CDR3 length is 16 residues. CDR1 is GTSNPN, CDR2 SVGIG, per germline (reference sequence). The CDR3 reads CAWSVRPSGSWNEQFF. DNA for the CDR3: TGTGCCTGGAGTGTACGTCCTAGCGGGAGTTGGAATGAGCAGTTCTTC.

The chain recombines TRBV10-3 with TRBJ1-3; tentative D call: TRBD1 (5 bases). The CDR3 loop spans 16 amino acids. From germline, CDR1 is ENHRY and CDR2 SYGVKD. Trimming cost V 5 bases and J 2 bases, with 16 bases left between them. This CDR3 is CAISPPTGAPGNTIYF. Here the CDR3 DNA reads TGTGCCATCAGTCCACCAACAGGAGCGCCTGGAAACACCATATATTTT.

The V gene is TRBV30, the J gene TRBJ1-2; unclear D gene. V was pared by 3 bases and J by 8 bases, with 13 bases between. Germline CDR1 reads GTSNPN; CDR2 reads SVGIG (reference sequence). The CDR3 is 12 amino acids. In DNA, the CDR3 is TGTGCCTGGAGGCAGAGAATCCGCGGCTACACCTTC. This sequence encodes CAWRQRIRGYTF.